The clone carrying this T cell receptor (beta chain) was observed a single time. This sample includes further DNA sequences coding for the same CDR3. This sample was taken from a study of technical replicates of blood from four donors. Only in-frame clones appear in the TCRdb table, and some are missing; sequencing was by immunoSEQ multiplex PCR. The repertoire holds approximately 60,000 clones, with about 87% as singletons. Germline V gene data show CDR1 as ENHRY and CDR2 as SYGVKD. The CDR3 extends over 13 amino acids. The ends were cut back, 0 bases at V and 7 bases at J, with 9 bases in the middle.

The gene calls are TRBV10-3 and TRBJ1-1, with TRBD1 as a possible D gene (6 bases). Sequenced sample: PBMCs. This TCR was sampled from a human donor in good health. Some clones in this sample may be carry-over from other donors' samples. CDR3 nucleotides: TGTGCCATCAGTGAGTCAGGACAGCTTGAAGCTTTCTTT. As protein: CAISESGQLEAFF.